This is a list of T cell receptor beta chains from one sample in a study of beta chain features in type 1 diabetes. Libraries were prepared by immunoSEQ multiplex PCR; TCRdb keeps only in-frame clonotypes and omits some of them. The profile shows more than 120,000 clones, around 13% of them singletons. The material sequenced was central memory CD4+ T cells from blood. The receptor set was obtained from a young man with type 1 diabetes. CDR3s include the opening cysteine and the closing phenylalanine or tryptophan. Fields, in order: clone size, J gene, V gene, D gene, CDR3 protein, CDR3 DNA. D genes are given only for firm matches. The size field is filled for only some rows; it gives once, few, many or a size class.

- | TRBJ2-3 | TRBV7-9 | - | CASSPSIAMSTDTQYF | TGTGCCAGCAGCCCCAGCATAGCGATGAGCACAGATACGCAGTATTTT
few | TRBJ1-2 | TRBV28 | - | CASSLIKGVGYTF | TGTGCCAGCAGCCTCATCAAGGGGGTTGGCTACACCTTC
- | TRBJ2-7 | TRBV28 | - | CASTGHRGTYEQYF | TGTGCCAGCACCGGGCACCGGGGGACCTACGAGCAGTACTTC
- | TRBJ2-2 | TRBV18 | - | CASSPQNRNTGELFF | TGTGCCAGCTCACCTCAAAACCGCAACACCGGGGAGCTGTTTTTT
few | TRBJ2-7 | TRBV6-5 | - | CASSPDSGSYEQYF | TGTGCCAGCAGTCCAGACTCCGGGTCCTACGAGCAGTACTTC
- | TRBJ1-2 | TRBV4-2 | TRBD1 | CASSQQVPARDRGGYGYTF | TGTGCCAGCAGCCAACAAGTCCCTGCCCGGGACAGGGGGGGCTATGGCTACACCTTC
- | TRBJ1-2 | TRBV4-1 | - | CASSQDSQGLGYGYTF | TGCGCCAGCAGCCAAGATAGTCAGGGGCTCGGCTATGGCTACACCTTC
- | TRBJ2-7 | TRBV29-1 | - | CSVLHGGRGEQYF | TGCAGCGTATTACACGGGGGCCGGGGTGAGCAGTACTTC
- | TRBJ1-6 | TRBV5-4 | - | CASSFSGDSPLHF | TGTGCCAGCAGCTTCTCAGGGGATTCACCCCTCCACTTT
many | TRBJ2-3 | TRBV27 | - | CASSPRDPRGDTQYF | TGTGCCAGCAGTCCACGGGATCCCCGTGGGGATACGCAGTATTTT
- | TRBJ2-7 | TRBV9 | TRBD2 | CASSKGLAGATYEQYF | TGTGCCAGCAGTAAGGGACTAGCGGGGGCTACCTACGAGCAGTACTTC
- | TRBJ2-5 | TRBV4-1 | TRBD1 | CASSPFDRGKETQYF | TGCGCCAGCAGCCCTTTCGACAGGGGTAAAGAGACCCAGTACTTC
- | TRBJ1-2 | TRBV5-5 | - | CASSLEYQGNYGYTF | TGTGCCAGCAGCTTGGAATATCAGGGAAACTATGGCTACACCTTC
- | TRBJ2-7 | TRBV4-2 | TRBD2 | CASSQASAGGYYEQYF | TGTGCCAGCAGCCAAGCGTCTGCGGGGGGGTACTACGAGCAGTACTTC
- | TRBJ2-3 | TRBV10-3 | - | CAISESTLVATGPTDTQYF | TGTGCCATCAGTGAGTCGACGTTGGTGGCGACAGGCCCCACAGATACGCAGTATTTT
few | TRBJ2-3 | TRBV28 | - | CASSYSDTQYF | TGTGCCAGCAGTTACTCCGATACGCAGTATTTT
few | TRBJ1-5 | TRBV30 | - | CAWSVGNHQPQHF | TGTGCCTGGAGTGTAGGGAACCATCAGCCCCAGCATTTT
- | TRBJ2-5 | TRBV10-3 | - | CATLLDSQETQYF | TGTGCCACCCTCTTGGACAGCCAAGAGACCCAGTACTTC
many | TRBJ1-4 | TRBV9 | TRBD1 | CASSYGGQSNEKLFF | TGTGCCAGCAGCTACGGGGGACAGAGTAATGAAAAACTGTTTTTT
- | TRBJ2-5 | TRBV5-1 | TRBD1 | CASSLGQGETQYF | TGCGCCAGCAGCCTGGGACAGGGAGAGACCCAGTACTTC
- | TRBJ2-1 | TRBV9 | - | CASSVGTPGTYTGNEQFF | TGTGCCAGCAGCGTAGGGACTCCCGGGACATACACGGGGAATGAGCAGTTCTTC
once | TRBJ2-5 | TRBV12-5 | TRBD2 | CASGLGSQGLVQETQYF | TGTGCTAGTGGTTTAGGCTCCCAAGGACTAGTCCAAGAGACCCAGTACTTC
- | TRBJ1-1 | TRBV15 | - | CATSRDLAALGTEAFF | TGTGCCACCAGCAGAGATTTAGCCGCATTGGGCACTGAAGCTTTCTTT
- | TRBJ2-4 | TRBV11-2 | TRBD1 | CASSTGDREWHKNIQYF | TGTGCCAGCTCGACAGGGGACAGGGAATGGCACAAAAACATTCAGTACTTC
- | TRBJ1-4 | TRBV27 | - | CASSFKAATNEKLFF | TGTGCCAGCAGTTTTAAGGCTGCAACTAATGAAAAACTGTTTTTT
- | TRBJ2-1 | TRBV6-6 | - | CASSYWGNEQFF | TGTGCCAGCAGTTACTGGGGGAATGAGCAGTTCTTC
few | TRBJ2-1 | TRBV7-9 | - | CASSFRDRDNEQFF | TGTGCCAGCAGCTTCCGGGACCGAGACAATGAGCAGTTCTTC
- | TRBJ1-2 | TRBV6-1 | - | CASSLGHSYYGYTF | TGTGCCAGCAGTTTGGGGCACAGTTACTATGGCTACACCTTC
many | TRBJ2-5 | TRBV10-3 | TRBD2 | CAIREAGQETQYF | TGTGCCATCCGGGAGGCGGGCCAAGAGACCCAGTACTTC
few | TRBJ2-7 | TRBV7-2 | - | CASSRDAKYEQYF | TGTGCCAGCAGCAGGGACGCCAAGTACGAGCAGTACTTC
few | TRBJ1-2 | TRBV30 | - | CAWSDLANYGYTF | TGTGCCTGGTCGGACCTAGCTAACTATGGCTACACCTTC
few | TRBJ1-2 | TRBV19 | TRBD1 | CASSQGTGQRDGYTF | TGTGCCAGTAGTCAAGGGACAGGCCAAAGGGATGGCTACACCTTC
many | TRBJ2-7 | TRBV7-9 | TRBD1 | CASSLNQGVPYEQYF | TGTGCCAGCAGCTTGAATCAGGGGGTCCCCTACGAGCAGTACTTC
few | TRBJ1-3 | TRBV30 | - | CAWIAISGNTIYF | TGTGCCTGGATAGCTATATCTGGAAACACCATATATTTT
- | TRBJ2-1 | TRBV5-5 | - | CASSAGVLQYNEQFF | TGTGCCAGCAGCGCCGGTGTCCTGCAGTACAATGAGCAGTTCTTC
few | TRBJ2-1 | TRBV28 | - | CASSLPLETEQFF | TGTGCCAGCAGTTTGCCCCTCGAGACTGAGCAGTTCTTC
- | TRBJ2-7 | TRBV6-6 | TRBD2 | CASSPTSGGYEQYF | TGTGCCAGCAGTCCTACTAGCGGGGGCTACGAGCAGTACTTC
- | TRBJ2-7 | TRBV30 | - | CAWSLGELYEQYF | TGTGCCTGGAGCCTTGGGGAGCTCTACGAGCAGTACTTC
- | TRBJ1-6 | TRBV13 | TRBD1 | CASSSGQVGSTSPLHF | TGTGCCAGCAGCTCGGGACAGGTCGGTTCGACTTCACCCCTCCACTTT
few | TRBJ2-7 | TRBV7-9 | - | CASTPGWEGDTYEQYF | TGTGCCAGCACCCCAGGATGGGAGGGGGATACCTACGAGCAGTACTTC
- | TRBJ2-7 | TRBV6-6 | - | CASSYPGTLAYEQYF | TGTGCCAGCAGTTACCCCGGGACCTTGGCCTACGAGCAGTACTTC
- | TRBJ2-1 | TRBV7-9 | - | CASSDPDNEQFF | TGTGCCAGCAGCGACCCTGACAATGAGCAGTTCTTC
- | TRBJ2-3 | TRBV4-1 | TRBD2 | CASSQDGTSGGLYTDTQYF | TGCGCCAGCAGCCAAGACGGGACTAGCGGGGGCCTCTACACAGATACGCAGTATTTT
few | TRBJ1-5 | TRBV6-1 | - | CASSSDFYNQPQHF | TGTGCCAGCAGCTCGGACTTTTATAATCAGCCCCAGCATTTT
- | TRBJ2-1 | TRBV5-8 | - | CASSSDGGRDNEQFF | TGTGCCAGCAGCTCCGACGGGGGGCGCGACAATGAGCAGTTCTTC
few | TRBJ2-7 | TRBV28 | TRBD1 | CASSPGPDRGQDF | TGTGCCAGCAGTCCTGGCCCCGACAGGGGGCAGGACTTC
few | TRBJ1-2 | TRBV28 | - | CASSLQGGYTF | TGTGCCAGCAGCCTCCAAGGCGGCTACACCTTC
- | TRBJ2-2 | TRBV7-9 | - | CASSNGWTPNTGELFF | TGTGCCAGCAGCAACGGGTGGACTCCGAACACCGGGGAGCTGTTTTTT
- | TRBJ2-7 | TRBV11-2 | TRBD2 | CASTRGGGTISYEQYF | TGTGCCAGCACCCGGGGGGGTGGTACGATTTCCTACGAGCAGTACTTC
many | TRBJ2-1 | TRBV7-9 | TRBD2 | CASSLAGDYNEQFF | TGTGCCAGCAGCTTGGCGGGGGACTACAATGAGCAGTTCTTC
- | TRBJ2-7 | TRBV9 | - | CASSAWRGRGDSYEQYF | TGTGCCAGCAGCGCGTGGCGCGGAAGGGGAGACTCCTACGAGCAGTACTTC
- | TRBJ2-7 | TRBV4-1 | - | CASSQDLGFQQYF | TGCGCCAGCAGCCAAGATTTGGGATTCCAGCAGTACTTC
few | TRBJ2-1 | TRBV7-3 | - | CASSLRGNNEQFF | TGTGCCAGCAGCTTAAGAGGCAACAATGAGCAGTTCTTC